This passage covers 23 T cell receptor beta chains from one sample sequenced in a study of T cell repertoires in cytomegalovirus infection. The antigens these receptors bind are not known. TCRdb reanalysed the reads using MiXCR and keeps one entry per CDR3 protein. The data show some 920,000 distinct CDR3 sequences, with roughly 30% seen just once and roughly 12% held by the top ten. The source material was cultured CD8+ T cells from PBMCs, sampled from culture after CMV antigen stimulation. These receptors all come from a human donor in good health (CMV status not recorded). Some clones in this sample may be carry-over from other donors' samples.

This clonotype has at least ten counts. The chain links TRBV7-8 to TRBJ2-1, with D possibly being TRBD1 (7 bases). Germline CDR1 SGHVS, CDR2 FQNEAQ. Trimming stripped 7 bases from V and 4 bases from J, with 14 bases between. The CDR3 contains 14 residues. Written as DNA, the CDR3 is TGTGCCAGCAAAAAGGGGGGACAGTACAATGAGCAGTTCTTC. It yields the protein CASKKGGQYNEQFF.

This clonotype was counted a single time. The chain carries TRBV15 and TRBJ1-5, with no clear D. Between the trimmed V and J ends, which lost 0 bases and 0 bases, there was a span of 6 bases. Germline-derived CDR1 and CDR2 are LNHNV and YYDKDF (reference sequence). This CDR3 spans 15 amino acids. The chain's CDR3 is CATSREGASNQPQHF. DNA for the CDR3: TGTGCCACCAGCAGAGAGGGCGCTAGCAATCAGCCCCAGCATTTT.

The chain couples TRBV12-3 or TRBV12-4 to TRBJ2-2, with a possible D match to TRBD2 (5 bases). The CDR3 contains 14 residues. The V gene lost 3 bases and the J gene lost 4 bases, with 9 bases spanning the gap. The CDR3 coding sequence is TGTGCCAGCAGTTTGCTAGCATCCACCGGGGAGCTGTTTTTT. It encodes CASSLLASTGELFF.

This chain connects TRBV4-3 to TRBJ1-1; D may be TRBD1 (6 bases). The germline gives CDR1 LGHNA, CDR2 YSLEER. V was shortened by 0 bases and J by 11 bases, with 13 bases between the two germline ends. The CDR3 sequence is 13 residues long. The CDR3 sequence: CASSQDTGRRAFF. The CDR3 nucleotides are TGCGCCAGCAGCCAAGATACAGGGCGTCGCGCTTTCTTT.

This clonotype was seen a few times. The chain recombines TRBV27 with TRBJ2-7; D gene unclear. The CDR3 is made up of 13 amino acids. CDR1 is MNHEY, CDR2 SMNVEV, per germline (reference sequence). V was trimmed by 4 bases and J by 2 bases, leaving 9 bases between them. The CDR3 spells CASSSSGPYEQYF. The CDR3 DNA is TGTGCCAGCAGTTCTAGTGGGCCCTACGAGCAGTACTTC.

The rearrangement joins TRBV10-3 to TRBJ2-3; TRBD2 is a possible D gene (5 bases). The germline V and J ends were trimmed by 8 bases and 6 bases, with 9 bases remaining between them. The CDR3 is made up of 11 amino acids. CDR1 ENHRY and CDR2 SYGVKD come from the germline V gene. The CDR3 coding sequence is TGTGCCATCGATTGGGAGGATACGCAGTATTTT. Encoded protein: CAIDWEDTQYF.

On this clonotype: This may stem from a read error, because a much larger clone lies one nucleotide away. J is TRBJ1-1 and V is TRBV7-8; no clear D. The CDR3 totals 14 residues. V dropped 5 bases and J dropped 3 bases, with 13 bases sitting between them. Germline V gene sequence: CDR1 SGHVS, CDR2 FQNEAQ. CDR3: CASSHSNIDTEAFF. The CDR3 DNA is TGTGCCAGCAGCCATAGTAACATAGACACTGAAGCTTTCTTT.

The chain carries TRBV7-6 and TRBJ2-7, with D possibly being TRBD1 (5 bases). This CDR3 contains 15 residues. Germline V CDR1 and CDR2: SGHVS, FNYEAQ. V was clipped by 0 bases and J by 4 bases, with 13 bases between them. CDR3 sequence reads: CASSLARYKGYEQYF. The CDR3 DNA is TGTGCCAGCAGCTTAGCGCGGTATAAGGGGTACGAGCAGTACTTC.

This chain uses TRBV7-8 with TRBJ2-1, with D unresolved. V gave up 1 base and J gave up 8 bases, with 6 bases separating them. Germline V gene lookup returns CDR1 SGHVS and CDR2 FQNEAQ. This CDR3 spans 12 amino acids. In DNA, the CDR3 is TGTGCCAGCAGCTTAGGACCTTATGAGCAGTTCTTC. As protein: CASSLGPYEQFF.

The gene calls are TRBV6-5 and TRBJ1-2; tentative D call: TRBD1 (5 bases). The V end lost 2 bases, the J end lost 6 bases, and 10 bases lay between the germline ends. Germline CDR1 is MNHEY and CDR2 is SVGAGI. This CDR3 spans 13 amino acids. The CDR3 here is CASSYRQLDGYTF. In DNA, the CDR3 is TGTGCCAGCAGTTACAGACAGCTTGATGGCTACACCTTC.

The chain couples TRBV4-1 to TRBJ1-2, with D possibly being TRBD1 (5 bases). CDR3 length: 15 amino acids. With 3 bases removed from V and 5 bases from J, the gap between germline ends came to 16 bases. Per the germline V gene, CDR1 is MGHRA and CDR2 is YSYEKL. For the CDR3, the DNA is TGCGCCAGCAGCCAGGGGGGAAACGTAGGGTATGGCTACACCTTC. Amino acid sequence: CASSQGGNVGYGYTF.

This clonotype was detected a few times. The gene calls are TRBV18 and TRBJ2-5; no reliable D call. V was pared by 1 base and J by 0 bases, with 6 bases between. The CDR3 is 14 amino acids. Germline CDR1 KGHSH, CDR2 LQKENI. CDR3 nucleotides: TGTGCCAGCTCACCACGGATTGACCAAGAGACCCAGTACTTC. The encoded protein is CASSPRIDQETQYF.

The chain links TRBV6-2 or TRBV6-3 to TRBJ2-1, with 7 bases fitting TRBD2. CDR3 length: 16 residues. V gave up 6 bases and J gave up 6 bases; unmatched junction bases: 14. Germline V gene data show CDR1 as MNHEY and CDR2 as SVGEGT. DNA of the CDR3: TGTGCCAGCAGGGCGGTACTAGCGAGCCGGCCCAATGAGCAGTTCTTC. Amino acid sequence: CASRAVLASRPNEQFF.

This clonotype showed up just a few times. The rearrangement joins TRBV7-9 to TRBJ2-1, with 10 positions matching TRBD2. The CDR3 is 16 residues long. Unmatched junction bases numbered 8, after V lost 0 bases and J lost 9 bases. CDR1 is SEHNR, CDR2 FQNEAQ, per germline (reference sequence). CDR3 sequence: CASSLAERGGLSEQFF. In DNA, the CDR3 is TGTGCCAGCAGCTTAGCGGAGCGGGGGGGCTTAAGTGAGCAGTTCTTC.

This clonotype was counted only a few times. The J gene is TRBJ2-3, the V gene TRBV4-2; D gene unclear. Between the trimmed V and J ends, which lost 1 base and 2 bases, there was a span of 13 bases. CDR1 LGHNA and CDR2 YNFKEQ come from the germline V gene. The CDR3 is 16 residues long. The CDR3 region has the DNA TGTGCCAGCAGCCAAGTTGGGCCTTCCGACACAGATACGCAGTATTTT. This translates into CASSQVGPSDTDTQYF.

CDR3 coding DNA: TGCGCCAGCAGCTCTGGGACAGGACCGACTGAAGCTTTCTTT. Translating it yields CASSSGTGPTEAFF. This rearrangement joins TRBV5-1 to TRBJ1-1; 8 bases align to TRBD1. This CDR3 has 14 residues. In germline, CDR1 is SGHRS, CDR2 YFSETQ. V was clipped by 3 bases and J by 5 bases; unmatched bases: 6.

The chain recombines TRBV7-6 with TRBJ2-1; D is unclear. V was pared by 7 bases and J by 10 bases, with 14 bases between. Looked up from germline, CDR1 is SGHVS and CDR2 is FNYEAQ. CDR3 length equals 12 residues. CDR3: CASTPRPEEQFF. Here the CDR3 DNA reads TGTGCCAGCACCCCGCGCCCCGAAGAGCAGTTCTTC. The full variable domain, rest sourced from reference TRBV7-6 and TRBJ2-1, is GAGVSQSPRYKVTKRGQDVALRCDPISGHVSLYWYRQALGQGPEFLTYFNYEAQQDKSGLPNDRFSAERPEGSISTLTIQRTEQRDSAMYRCASTPRPEEQFFGPGTRLTVL.

This clonotype has more than one count but fewer than ten. The chain is built from TRBV7-9 and TRBJ2-5; D gene ambiguous. Looked up from germline, CDR1 is SEHNR and CDR2 is FQNEAQ (reference sequence). The CDR3 totals 14 residues. V was cut by 6 bases and J by 4 bases, with 15 bases left in between. The CDR3 protein is CASSSSSRGETQYF. The CDR3 coding sequence is TGTGCCAGCAGTTCATCGTCGAGAGGAGAGACCCAGTACTTC. Looking up the rest from reference TRBV7-9 and TRBJ2-5 gives the full variable domain: DTGVSQNPRHKITKRGQNVTFRCDPISEHNRLYWYRQTLGQGPEFLTYFQNEAQLEKSRLLSDRFSAERPKGSFSTLEIQRTEQGDSAMYLCASSSSSRGETQYFGPGTRLLVL.

The table lists this clonotype with a few counts. The V call is TRBV6-1, the J call TRBJ1-5; D not certain. The CDR3 extends over 16 amino acids. CDR1 is MNHNS, CDR2 SASEGT, per germline. The V end was cut by 3 bases, the J end by 5 bases, with 17 bases between. The CDR3 DNA follows: TGTGCCAGCAGTGATGTCGGCACGGGAAGAGATCAGCCCCAGCATTTT. As protein: CASSDVGTGRDQPQHF.

The rearrangement joins TRBV25-1 to TRBJ1-2, with 9 bases that match TRBD1. Germline CDR1 is MGHDK and CDR2 is SYGVNS. This CDR3 contains 15 residues. V gave up 4 bases and J gave up 7 bases; unmatched junction bases: 10. CDR3 bases: TGTGCCAGCAGTGCTACGACAGGGGGGAGGCGTGGCTACACCTTC. Translating gives CASSATTGGRRGYTF.

This chain links TRBV20-1 with TRBJ2-7; unclear D gene. Looked up from germline, CDR1 is DFQATT and CDR2 is SNEGSKA (reference sequence). V was cut by 0 bases and J by 2 bases, with 8 bases left in between. The CDR3 is 13 residues long. Written as DNA, the CDR3 is TGCAGTGCTAGAGACGATAGGGCCTACGAGCAGTACGTC. Its translation: CSARDDRAYEQYV.

This chain connects TRBV29-1 to TRBJ2-2; TRBD2 is a possible D gene (6 bases). The V end lost 1 base, the J end lost 2 bases, and 14 bases lay between the germline ends. The length of the CDR3 is 16 residues. The germline V gene encodes CDR1 SQVTM and CDR2 ANQGSEA. CDR3 loop: CSVEGGRGTNTGELFF. The DNA for the CDR3 is TGCAGCGTTGAAGGGGGACGGGGGACTAACACCGGGGAGCTGTTTTTT.

The gene calls are TRBV5-6 and TRBJ2-2; 10 nucleotides match TRBD2. The CDR3 length is 17 residues. Germline values: CDR1 SGHDT, CDR2 YYEEEE. Losses at the gene ends were 4 bases for V and 2 bases for J; bases not matched to a gene: 8. Written as DNA, the CDR3 is TGTGCCAGCAGCGGGGAGGTAGCGGGGGGCAACACCGGGGAGCTGTTTTTT. The encoded protein is CASSGEVAGGNTGELFF.